This T cell receptor beta chain was captured by sequencing in a study of T cell repertoires in cytomegalovirus infection. Study summary: In public TCR beta signatures, there were indications of both CMV infection and matching HLA type.

TCRdb redid the calling of the reads with MiXCR, one entry per CDR3 protein. The data show some 220,000 distinct CDR3 sequences, approximately 7% seen once. The germline gives CDR1 MNHEY, CDR2 SVGEGT. Trimming removed 4 bases from V and 8 bases from J; junction bases left unmatched: 4. This CDR3 has 14 amino acids. This clonotype showed up many times. The antigen is undetermined. Study outcomes and limitations: Dominant in the ex vivo response were TCR beta clonotypes restricted by HLA-C and specific for CMV.

V and J are TRBV6-2 or TRBV6-3 and TRBJ2-4; 11 nucleotides line up with TRBD1. Input material: PBMCs. This clonotype originated in a human donor in good health (CMV status not recorded). Some clones in this sample may be carry-over from other donors' samples. CDR3 in DNA: TGTGCCAGCAGTTGGACAGGGGGCATTGACATTCAGTACTTC. This gives the protein CASSWTGGIDIQYF.